This TCR beta chain comes out of a study of T cells expressing NK-cell markers (dated by TCRdb to about 2020). Looking at the study overall: Seven to nine donors provided sorted CD3+CD56+NKG2C+, CD3+CD56+NKG2C- and CD3+CD56-NKG2C+ T-cell subsets, whose TCR beta-chain repertoires were profiled. Of the eight sequenced donors, seven were found to be HCMV-seropositive and one was found to be HCMV-seronegative. Randomly selected healthy volunteers, three men and five women, were used as the eight sequenced donors. Sequencing of the libraries produced 2 x 150 bp reads on Illumina HiSeq 2000/2500, MiSeq or NextSeq. Study-wide findings and limitations: Whether the expanded NKG2C-expressing T cell clones were specific for HCMV antigens remained unclear. For six donors, the dominant CD3+CD56+NKG2C+ clonotypes were among the top 10 CD8+ clonotypes and accounted for about 1.0-8% of CD8+ T cells. Those dominant clonotypes were again the most abundant among CD3+CD56-NKG2C+ cells in several donors, at about 25-65%.

Points on this clonotype: Its antigen is unknown.

A commercial ELISA kit detecting HCMV-specific IgG in serum was used to determine HCMV serostatus. Ficoll density gradient centrifugation was used to isolate peripheral blood mononuclear cells from blood. Sequencing instrument: Illumina HiSeq 2000. 5'RACE template switching, by which a universal primer site and unique molecular identifiers were added, was used to make TCR beta cDNA libraries. Priming for cDNA synthesis came from the TCR beta constant segment, and two successive PCR amplification steps followed. On the study's bioinformatics: MIGEC was used to demultiplex reads and group the reads by UMI, and MiTCR was used to assemble and quantify clonotypes. To exclude erroneous sequences, any TCR cDNA sequence not supported by at least two reads was discarded. Downstream repertoire analysis used the tcR package, and clonotypes were matched across fractions by CDR3 nucleotide sequence plus V segment. VDJmatch was used to annotate antigen specificity against VDJdb, with one amino acid substitution in CDR3 allowed. Based on TCRdb reprocessing of the reads, there is one entry per CDR3 protein sequence, and DNA is missing. These V and J calls originate from TCRdb's pipeline instead of the authors' own analysis. This specimen's table enumerates 500,000 to 700,000 distinct CDR3 sequences. The ten largest clones add up to approximately 3.6% of the sample.

This sequence was found in a man aged 18 to 29 in good health. Donor details come from another sample of the same person, matched by shared clones. The specimen was blood T cells: a sorted CD56 or NKG2C T cell subset, CD4+ or CD8+ T cells, or bulk PBMC T cells (not recorded which).

The CDR3 has the sequence CASSEKGVGLAVYDEQFF. The chain links TRBV2 with TRBJ2-1; TCRdb names TRBD2, which stays unverified in the absence of DNA. Including cysteine and phenylalanine, the CDR3 has 18 amino acids. Only the protein is on record. The germline V gene specifies SNHLY as CDR1 and FYNNEI as CDR2.